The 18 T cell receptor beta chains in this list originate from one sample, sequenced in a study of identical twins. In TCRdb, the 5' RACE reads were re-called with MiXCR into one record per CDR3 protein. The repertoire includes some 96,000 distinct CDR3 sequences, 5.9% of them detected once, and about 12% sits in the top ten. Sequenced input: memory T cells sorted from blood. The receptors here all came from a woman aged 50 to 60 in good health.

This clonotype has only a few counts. The CDR3 DNA reads TGTGCCAGCGGGGGGGACAGGGGGAAAGAGACCCAGTACTTC. This codes for CASGGDRGKETQYF. The chain employs TRBV12-3 or TRBV12-4 and TRBJ2-5, with 11 bases fitting TRBD1. Trimming removed 8 bases from V and 3 bases from J; junction bases left unmatched: 5. There are 14 residues in the CDR3.

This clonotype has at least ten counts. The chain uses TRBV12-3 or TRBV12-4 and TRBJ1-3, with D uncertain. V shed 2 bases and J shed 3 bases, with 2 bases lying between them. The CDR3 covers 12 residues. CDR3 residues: CASSLHGNTIYF. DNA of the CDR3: TGTGCCAGCAGTTTACATGGAAACACCATATATTTT.

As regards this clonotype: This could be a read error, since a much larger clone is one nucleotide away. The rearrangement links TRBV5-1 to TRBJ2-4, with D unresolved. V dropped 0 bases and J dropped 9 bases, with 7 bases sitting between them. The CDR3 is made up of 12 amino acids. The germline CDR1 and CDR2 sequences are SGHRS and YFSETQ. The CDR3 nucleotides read TGCGCCAGCAGCTTGGGGCAGAGCATTCAGTACTTC. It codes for CASSLGQSIQYF.

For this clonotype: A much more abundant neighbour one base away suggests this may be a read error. Here the CDR3 DNA reads TGCGCCGGCAGCTTGGACGGCAGGGCCCAAGAGACCCAGTACTTC. It encodes CAGSLDGRAQETQYF. V is TRBV5-1 and J is TRBJ2-5, with a possible D match to TRBD1 (5 bases). This CDR3 comprises 15 residues. CDR1 is SGHRS and CDR2 is YFSETQ in the germline V gene. The full variable domain, its missing parts supplied by reference TRBV5-1 and TRBJ2-5, is KAGVTQTPRYLIKTRGQQVTLSCSPISGHRSVSWYQQTPGQGLQFLFEYFSETQRNKGNFPGRFSGRQFSNSRSEMNVSTLELGDSALYLCAGSLDGRAQETQYFGPGTRLLVL.

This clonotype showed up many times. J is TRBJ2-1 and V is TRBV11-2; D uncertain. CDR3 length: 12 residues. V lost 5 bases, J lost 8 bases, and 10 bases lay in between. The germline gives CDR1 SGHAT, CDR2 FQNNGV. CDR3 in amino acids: CASSTIGDEQFF. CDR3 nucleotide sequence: TGTGCCAGCAGCACAATTGGAGATGAGCAGTTCTTC. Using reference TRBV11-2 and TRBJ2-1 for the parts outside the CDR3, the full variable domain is EAGVAQSPRYKIIEKRQSVAFWCNPISGHATLYWYQQILGQGPKLLIQFQNNGVVDDSQLPKDRFSAERLKGVDSTLKIQPAKLEDSAVYLCASSTIGDEQFFGPGTRLTVL.

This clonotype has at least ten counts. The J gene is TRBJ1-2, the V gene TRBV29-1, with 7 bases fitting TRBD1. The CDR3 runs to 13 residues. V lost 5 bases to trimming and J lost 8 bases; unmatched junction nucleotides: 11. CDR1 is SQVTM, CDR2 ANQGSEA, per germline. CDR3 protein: CSVPQGGDGGYTF. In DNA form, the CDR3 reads TGCAGCGTTCCTCAGGGGGGGGATGGCGGCTACACCTTC.

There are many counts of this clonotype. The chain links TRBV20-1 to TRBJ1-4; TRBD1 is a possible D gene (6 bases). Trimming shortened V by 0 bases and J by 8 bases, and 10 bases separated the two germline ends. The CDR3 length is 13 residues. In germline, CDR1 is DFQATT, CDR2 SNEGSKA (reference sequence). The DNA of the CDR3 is TGCAGTGCTAGAGATTCCGACAGGGAAAAACTGTTTTTT. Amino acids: CSARDSDREKLFF.

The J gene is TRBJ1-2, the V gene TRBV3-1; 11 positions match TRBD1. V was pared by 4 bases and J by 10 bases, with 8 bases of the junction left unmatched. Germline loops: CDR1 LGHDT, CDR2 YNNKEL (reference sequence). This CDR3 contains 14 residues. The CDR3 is CASSPRTGGATYTF. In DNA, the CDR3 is TGTGCCAGCAGCCCCAGGACAGGGGGCGCGACCTACACCTTC.

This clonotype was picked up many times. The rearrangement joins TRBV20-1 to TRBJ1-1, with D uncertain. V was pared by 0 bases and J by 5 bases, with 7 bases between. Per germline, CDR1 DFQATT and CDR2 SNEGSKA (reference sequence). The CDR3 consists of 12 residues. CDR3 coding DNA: TGCAGTGCTAGAGACCCCGTTACTGAAGCTTTCTTT. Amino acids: CSARDPVTEAFF.

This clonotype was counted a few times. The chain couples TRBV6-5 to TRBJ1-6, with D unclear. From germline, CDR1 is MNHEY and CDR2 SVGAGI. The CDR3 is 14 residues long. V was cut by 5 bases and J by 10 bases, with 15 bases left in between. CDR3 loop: CASSLGPGRSPLHF. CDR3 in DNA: TGTGCCAGCAGTCTAGGGCCCGGGCGCTCACCCCTCCACTTT.

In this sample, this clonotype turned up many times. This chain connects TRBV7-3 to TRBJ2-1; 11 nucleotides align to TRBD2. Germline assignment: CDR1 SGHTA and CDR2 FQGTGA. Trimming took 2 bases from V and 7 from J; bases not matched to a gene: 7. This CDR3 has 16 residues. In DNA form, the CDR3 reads TGTGCCAGCAGCTTATTTATAGCGGGAGGGCAAAATGAGCAGTTCTTC. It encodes CASSLFIAGGQNEQFF.

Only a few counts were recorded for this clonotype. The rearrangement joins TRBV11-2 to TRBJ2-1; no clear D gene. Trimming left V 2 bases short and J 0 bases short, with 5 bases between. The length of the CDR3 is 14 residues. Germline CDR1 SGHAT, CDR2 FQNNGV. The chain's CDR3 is CASSLQSSYNEQFF. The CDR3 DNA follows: TGTGCCAGCAGCTTACAGAGCTCCTACAATGAGCAGTTCTTC.

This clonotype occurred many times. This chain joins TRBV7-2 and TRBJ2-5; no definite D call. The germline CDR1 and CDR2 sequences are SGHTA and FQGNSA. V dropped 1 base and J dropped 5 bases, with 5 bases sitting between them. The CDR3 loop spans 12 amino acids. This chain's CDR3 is CASSLESETQYF. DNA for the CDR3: TGTGCCAGCAGCTTAGAAAGTGAGACCCAGTACTTC.

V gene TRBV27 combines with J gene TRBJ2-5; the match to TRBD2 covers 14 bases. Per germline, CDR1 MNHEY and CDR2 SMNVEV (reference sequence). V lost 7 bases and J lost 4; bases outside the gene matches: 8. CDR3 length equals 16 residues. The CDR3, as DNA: TGTGCCAGCACTGAGACTAGCGGGAGGGCCCTAGAGACCCAGTACTTC. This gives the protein CASTETSGRALETQYF.

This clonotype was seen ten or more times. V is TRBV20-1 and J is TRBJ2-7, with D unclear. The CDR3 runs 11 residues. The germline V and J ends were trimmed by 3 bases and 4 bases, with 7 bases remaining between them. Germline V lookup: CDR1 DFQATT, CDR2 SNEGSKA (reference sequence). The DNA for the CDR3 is TGCAGTGCTAGCGCCCCTTACGAGCAGTACTTC. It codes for CSASAPYEQYF.

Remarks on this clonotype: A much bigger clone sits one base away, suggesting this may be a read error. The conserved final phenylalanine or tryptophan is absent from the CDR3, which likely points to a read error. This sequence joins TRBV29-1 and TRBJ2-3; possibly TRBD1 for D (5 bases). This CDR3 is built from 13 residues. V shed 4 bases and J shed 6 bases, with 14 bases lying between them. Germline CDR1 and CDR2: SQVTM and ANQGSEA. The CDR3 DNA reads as TGCAGCGTTGGGGGCGGCAGGAAGGATACGCAGTATTCT. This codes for CSVGGGRKDTQYS.

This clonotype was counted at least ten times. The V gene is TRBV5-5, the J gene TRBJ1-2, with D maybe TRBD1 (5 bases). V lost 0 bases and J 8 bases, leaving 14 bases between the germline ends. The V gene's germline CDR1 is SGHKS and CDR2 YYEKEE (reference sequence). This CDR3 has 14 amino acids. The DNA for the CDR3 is TGTGCCAGCAGCTTGGCCCTGGACAAAGGGGGCTACACCTTC. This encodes CASSLALDKGGYTF. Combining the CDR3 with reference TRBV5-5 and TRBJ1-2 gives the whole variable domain DAGVTQSPTHLIKTRGQQVTLRCSPISGHKSVSWYQQVLGQGPQFIFQYYEKEERGRGNFPDRFSARQFPNYSSELNVNALLLGDSALYLCASSLALDKGGYTFGSGTRLTVV.

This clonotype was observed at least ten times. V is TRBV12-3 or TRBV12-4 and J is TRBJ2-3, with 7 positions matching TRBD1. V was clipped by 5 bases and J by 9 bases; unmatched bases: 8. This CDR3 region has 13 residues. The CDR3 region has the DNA TGTGCCAGCAGTCCGCGACAGGGCCAGACGCAGTATTTT. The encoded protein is CASSPRQGQTQYF.